These 24 T cell receptor beta chains originate from one sample sequenced in a study of blood T cell repertoires in COVID-19. Sequencing used immunoSEQ multiplex PCR; TCRdb keeps in-frame clones, though not all of them. The data show 210,000 or so clones, with 85% to 90% seen just once and 4.4% held by the top ten. Sequenced: peripheral blood. Every receptor here comes from a man in his forties or fifties with acute or convalescent COVID-19.

The chain recombines TRBV2 with TRBJ1-2; TRBD1 is a possible D gene (6 bases). V was pared by 6 bases and J by 0 bases, with 14 bases between. From germline, CDR1 is SNHLY and CDR2 FYNNEI. The CDR3 totals 15 residues. The CDR3 spells CASRVGGAANYGYTF. CDR3 DNA: TGTGCCAGCAGGGTCGGGGGGGCTGCTAACTATGGCTACACCTTC.

The rearrangement uses TRBV5-8 and TRBJ1-4, with 8 bases lining up with TRBD1. Germline loops: CDR1 SGHTS, CDR2 YDEGEE. J lost 4 bases, V lost 9 bases, and 11 bases had no gene match. CDR3 size: 15 residues. This CDR3 reads CATDRGDGNNEKLFF. The CDR3 region has the DNA TGTGCCACCGACAGGGGAGACGGTAATAATGAAAAACTGTTTTTT.

The chain combines TRBV11-3 with TRBJ1-4; TRBD1 is a possible D gene (5 bases). The V and J ends lost 0 bases and 8 bases respectively, with 10 bases between them. From germline, CDR1 is SGHNT and CDR2 YENEEA. This CDR3 region has 14 residues. As DNA, the CDR3 is TGTGCCAGCAGCTTAGAAAGGGGCAGAGAAAAACTGTTTTTT. Translating gives CASSLERGREKLFF.

The J gene is TRBJ1-3, the V gene TRBV5-1; 8 bases are a match to TRBD1. This CDR3 is built from 16 residues. From germline, CDR1 is SGHRS and CDR2 YFSETQ. Unmatched junction bases numbered 10, after V lost 4 bases and J lost 4 bases. CDR3 residues: CASSVNRGRSGNTIYF. The CDR3 region has the DNA TGCGCCAGCAGCGTAAACAGGGGGAGATCCGGAAACACCATATATTTT.

The chain couples TRBV11-1 to TRBJ2-3; no clear D gene. The V end was cut by 3 bases, the J end by 4 bases, with 2 bases between. The CDR3 has 11 residues. In germline, CDR1 is SGHAT, CDR2 FQDESV (reference sequence). The CDR3 here is CASSFADTQYF. The CDR3 region has the DNA TGTGCCAGCAGCTTCGCAGATACGCAGTATTTT.

This chain connects TRBV5-1 to TRBJ2-5; weak D call: TRBD1 (6 bases). Germline V gives CDR1 SGHRS, CDR2 YFSETQ. This CDR3 has 17 residues. V gave up 3 bases and J gave up 2 bases, with 20 bases separating them. The CDR3 spells CASSSGSRGTLQETQYF. In DNA form, the CDR3 reads TGCGCCAGCAGCTCGGGTTCCCGAGGGACACTTCAAGAGACCCAGTACTTC.

The rearrangement joins TRBV7-2 to TRBJ1-1, with D perhaps matching TRBD1 (5 bases). Germline-derived CDR1 and CDR2 are SGHTA and FQGNSA. Deletions cut 0 bases from V and 1 base from J, with 9 bases between. This CDR3 comprises 15 residues. CDR3: CASSLAVTGNTEAFF. In DNA form, the CDR3 reads TGTGCCAGCAGCTTAGCGGTAACAGGGAACACTGAAGCTTTCTTT.

There are a few counts of this clone. V is TRBV4-1 and J is TRBJ1-5; tentatively, D is TRBD1 (5 bases). This CDR3 contains 18 residues. V lost 4 bases to trimming and J lost 2 bases, with 21 bases between them. Germline V gene data show CDR1 as MGHRA and CDR2 as YSYEKL. CDR3 amino acids: CASSLHPVRGGGNQPQHF. The CDR3 coding sequence is TGCGCCAGCAGCCTCCACCCGGTAAGGGGTGGGGGCAATCAGCCCCAGCATTTT.

This clone was observed a handful of times. Here the CDR3 DNA reads TGTGCCAGCAGCTTTCTGGGACTGTCTTCACCCCTCCACTTT. Translated: CASSFLGLSSPLHF. The chain uses TRBV11-2 and TRBJ1-6; D possibly corresponds to TRBD1 (5 bases). Trimming cost V 3 bases and J 9 bases, with 12 bases left between them. Germline lookup yields CDR1 SGHAT and CDR2 FQNNGV. This CDR3 contains 14 residues. Drawing the rest from reference TRBV11-2 and TRBJ1-6, the complete variable domain is EAGVAQSPRYKIIEKRQSVAFWCNPISGHATLYWYQQILGQGPKLLIQFQNNGVVDDSQLPKDRFSAERLKGVDSTLKIQPAKLEDSAVYLCASSFLGLSSPLHFGNGTRLTVT.

This CDR3 reads CASSQREKLFF. The CDR3 DNA reads as TGTGCCAGCAGCCAACGGGAGAAACTGTTTTTT. The genes are TRBV3-1 (or the pseudogene TRBV3-2) and TRBJ2-2; perhaps TRBD2 as D (6 bases). The germline gives CDR1 LGHDT, CDR2 YNNKEL (reference sequence). Trimming left V 2 bases short and J 14 bases short, with 9 bases between. The CDR3 is 11 residues long.

The chain uses TRBV19 and TRBJ1-5, with 9 bases identical to TRBD1. V lost 4 bases to trimming and J lost 1 base; unmatched junction nucleotides: 2. The CDR3 runs 15 residues. The V gene's germline CDR1 is LNHDA and CDR2 SQIVND (reference sequence). The CDR3 bases are TGTGCCAGTAGTAGACAGGGGGTAAGCAATCAGCCCCAGCATTTT. Protein product: CASSRQGVSNQPQHF.

CDR3 coding DNA: TGTGCCAGCAGACCGATGAGAGACATGAACACTGAAGCTTTCTTT. It translates to CASRPMRDMNTEAFF. This rearrangement joins TRBV5-4 to TRBJ1-1; D is unclear. Germline assignment: CDR1 SGHNT and CDR2 YYREEE (reference sequence). This CDR3 is 15 amino acids long. V lost 5 bases and J lost 0, with 14 bases in between.

The CDR3 nucleotides are TGCGCCAGCAGCCCAGGAATTAGGGCGGGCGATGAAAAACTGTTTTTT. As protein: CASSPGIRAGDEKLFF. The chain combines TRBV5-1 with TRBJ1-4; D gene ambiguous. V shed 4 bases and J shed 6 bases, with 19 bases lying between them. Germline values: CDR1 SGHRS, CDR2 YFSETQ. The CDR3 spans 16 residues.

This clone turned up a few times. For the CDR3, the DNA is TGTGCCAGCAGCCGTCTCGCTAGCGGGGGGGCAGATACGCAGTATTTT. This encodes CASSRLASGGADTQYF. The genes are TRBV14 and TRBJ2-3; TRBD2 matches 12 bases. Germline CDR1 reads SGHDN; CDR2 reads FVKESK. V trimming: 4 bases; J trimming: 4 bases; junction bases outside the gene matches: 6. This CDR3 spans 16 amino acids.

This chain links TRBV5-1 with TRBJ2-7; 7 bases map to TRBD1. CDR1 SGHRS and CDR2 YFSETQ come from the germline V gene. V lost 0 bases, J lost 3 bases, and 6 bases stayed unmatched. This CDR3 comprises 15 residues. CDR3 DNA sequence: TGCGCCAGCAGCTTGGCGACAGGGACCGGCTACGAGCAGTACTTC. It is translated as CASSLATGTGYEQYF.

The chain couples TRBV11-2 to TRBJ2-2; TRBD2 matches at 10 bases. The germline gives CDR1 SGHAT, CDR2 FQNNGV. J lost 8 bases, V lost 4 bases, and 10 bases had no gene match. The CDR3 covers 16 residues. CDR3 region: CASSSPSGGHPGELFF. In nucleotides, the CDR3 is TGTGCCAGCAGCTCCCCTAGCGGGGGACACCCGGGGGAGCTGTTTTTT.

The chain links TRBV6-5 to TRBJ2-3; no firm D call. Per germline, CDR1 MNHEY and CDR2 SVGAGI. V was clipped by 4 bases and J by 6 bases, with 11 bases between them. This CDR3 is 13 amino acids long. The CDR3: CASSSHRLDTQYF. In DNA, the CDR3 is TGTGCCAGCAGTTCACACCGACTGGATACGCAGTATTTT.

This clone has just one count. The gene calls are TRBV5-1 and TRBJ2-7; D is possibly TRBD1 (6 bases). V lost 5 bases and J 2 bases, leaving 14 bases between the germline ends. The CDR3 is made up of 14 amino acids. Germline V gene sequence: CDR1 SGHRS, CDR2 YFSETQ. CDR3 sequence (DNA): TGCGCCAGCAGTTTGACCAGGGGTCCCTACGAGCAGTACTTC. Translating gives CASSLTRGPYEQYF.

The J gene is TRBJ1-3, the V gene TRBV6-5; D possibly corresponds to TRBD1 (6 bases). Looked up from germline, CDR1 is MNHEY and CDR2 is SVGAGI. This CDR3 has 15 amino acids. V lost 4 bases to trimming and J lost 4 bases, with 14 bases between them. The CDR3 region has the DNA TGTGCCAGCAGTTCCGATCCGGGACAAGGAAACACCATATATTTT. It yields the protein CASSSDPGQGNTIYF.

The chain uses TRBV6-5 and TRBJ1-1; TRBD1 matches 7 bases. V was clipped by 5 bases and J by 0 bases; unmatched bases: 6. The CDR3 length is 15 residues. Germline assignment: CDR1 MNHEY and CDR2 SVGAGI. The DNA for the CDR3 is TGTGCCAGCAGTACCGCAGGGGGTATGAACACTGAAGCTTTCTTT. Its protein product is CASSTAGGMNTEAFF.

On this clone itself: In the same sample, other DNA sequences code for this CDR3. This chain uses TRBV7-6 with TRBJ1-1, with D possibly matching TRBD1 (5 bases). The CDR3 consists of 13 residues. Between the trimmed V and J ends, which lost 0 bases and 4 bases, there was a span of 6 bases. CDR1 and CDR2 from the germline V gene are SGHVS and FNYEAQ. CDR3 sequence: CASSLAGVTEAFF. The DNA for the CDR3 is TGTGCCAGCAGCTTAGCAGGGGTCACTGAAGCTTTCTTT. The full variable domain, completed using reference TRBV7-6 and TRBJ1-1, is GAGVSQSPRYKVTKRGQDVALRCDPISGHVSLYWYRQALGQGPEFLTYFNYEAQQDKSGLPNDRFSAERPEGSISTLTIQRTEQRDSAMYRCASSLAGVTEAFFGQGTRLTVV.

The chain joins TRBV6-1 to TRBJ1-1; D is ambiguous. The CDR3 covers 13 residues. Germline V lookup: CDR1 MNHNS, CDR2 SASEGT. V lost 3 bases to trimming and J lost 5 bases, with 10 bases between them. CDR3 bases: TGTGCCAGCAGTGATAGAGGGCAAACTGAAGCTTTCTTT. Translating it yields CASSDRGQTEAFF.

The chain carries TRBV19 and TRBJ1-5, with a possible D match to TRBD1 (5 bases). The length of the CDR3 is 14 residues. V was pared by 1 base and J by 7 bases, with 11 bases between. From germline, CDR1 is LNHDA and CDR2 SQIVND (reference sequence). CDR3 in DNA: TGTGCCAGTAGTATAGGCGACAGTCGCCAGCCCCAGCATTTT. It specifies CASSIGDSRQPQHF.

This clone has a single count. This chain links TRBV10-2 with TRBJ2-7, with D perhaps TRBD1 (6 bases). The CDR3 is 14 residues long. V was clipped by 2 bases and J by 1 base, with 9 bases between them. Germline values: CDR1 WSHSY, CDR2 SAAADI. CDR3 region: CASSEPGHSYEQYF. Here the CDR3 DNA reads TGCGCCAGCAGTGAGCCGGGACATTCCTACGAGCAGTACTTC.